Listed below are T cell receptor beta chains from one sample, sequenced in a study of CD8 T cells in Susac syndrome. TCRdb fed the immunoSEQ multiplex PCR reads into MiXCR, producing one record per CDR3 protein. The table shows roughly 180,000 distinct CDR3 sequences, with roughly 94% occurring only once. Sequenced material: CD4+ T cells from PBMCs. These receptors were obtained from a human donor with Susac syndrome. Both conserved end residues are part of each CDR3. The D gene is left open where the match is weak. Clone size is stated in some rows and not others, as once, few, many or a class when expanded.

CDR3 DNA: TGTGCCAGCAGTTTAGGGGGTATCGGGGAGCTGTTTTTT
CDR3 protein: CASSLGGIGELFF
D gene: NA
J gene: TRBJ2-2
V gene: TRBV12-3/TRBV12-4
clone size: NA

CDR3 DNA: TGTGCCAGCAGCTTAAGGCTGGCTGAAGCTTTCTTT
CDR3 protein: CASSLRLAEAFF
D gene: NA
J gene: TRBJ1-1
V gene: TRBV7-2
clone size: NA

CDR3 DNA: TGCGCCAGCAGCCAAGGTCCGACGGGTTTGGGCTACGAGCAGTACTTC
CDR3 protein: CASSQGPTGLGYEQYF
D gene: NA
J gene: TRBJ2-7
V gene: TRBV4-1
clone size: few

CDR3 DNA: TGTGCCAGCAGCTCGCGAAGGAGGGGCCGGGAGCAGTACTTC
CDR3 protein: CASSSRRRGREQYF
D gene: NA
J gene: TRBJ2-7
V gene: TRBV7-6
clone size: once

CDR3 DNA: TGCGCCAGCAGCCAAACTAGTTTCGGTCAAGAGACCCAGTACTTC
CDR3 protein: CASSQTSFGQETQYF
D gene: NA
J gene: TRBJ2-5
V gene: TRBV4-1
clone size: NA

CDR3 DNA: TGTGCCAGCACCGGGTTAACCTTCACAGATACGCAGTATTTT
CDR3 protein: CASTGLTFTDTQYF
D gene: NA
J gene: TRBJ2-3
V gene: TRBV6-2/TRBV6-3
clone size: NA

CDR3 DNA: TGTGCCTGGAGTGTAGCGGAGAGCTCCTATAATTCACCCCTCCACTTT
CDR3 protein: CAWSVAESSYNSPLHF
D gene: NA
J gene: TRBJ1-6
V gene: TRBV30
clone size: once

CDR3 DNA: TGTGCCAGCAGCCCCCTAGCGGGACTTTCTCAAGAGACCCAGTACTTC
CDR3 protein: CASSPLAGLSQETQYF
D gene: TRBD2
J gene: TRBJ2-5
V gene: TRBV7-9
clone size: NA

CDR3 DNA: TGTGCCAGCAGCTTTGTTCTTTCTCGCGCCGGGGAGCTGTTTTTT
CDR3 protein: CASSFVLSRAGELFF
D gene: NA
J gene: TRBJ2-2
V gene: TRBV7-2
clone size: NA

CDR3 DNA: TGCAGCGTTGGGAAGGGGGCCTCTCAGTACTTC
CDR3 protein: CSVGKGASQYF
D gene: TRBD1
J gene: TRBJ2-4
V gene: TRBV29-1
clone size: once

CDR3 DNA: TGTGCCAGCAGCTTAGGGTTGGACACTGAAGCTTTCTTT
CDR3 protein: CASSLGLDTEAFF
D gene: NA
J gene: TRBJ1-1
V gene: TRBV7-3
clone size: NA

CDR3 DNA: TGTGCCAGCAGCCTAGAAGGGACAGGGGGCGCGAAGAGGGAGACCCAGTACTTC
CDR3 protein: CASSLEGTGGAKRETQYF
D gene: TRBD1
J gene: TRBJ2-5
V gene: TRBV7-2
clone size: NA

CDR3 DNA: TGCAGTGCTAGCGGGGCTGGAGATACGCAGTATTTT
CDR3 protein: CSASGAGDTQYF
D gene: NA
J gene: TRBJ2-3
V gene: TRBV20-1
clone size: NA

CDR3 DNA: TGCGCCAGCAGCCAAGATAAGGCCCCCTCCTACGAGCAGTACTTC
CDR3 protein: CASSQDKAPSYEQYF
D gene: NA
J gene: TRBJ2-7
V gene: TRBV4-3
clone size: NA

CDR3 DNA: TGTGCCAGCAAAGGGGAGGTAAACTATGGCTACACCTTC
CDR3 protein: CASKGEVNYGYTF
D gene: NA
J gene: TRBJ1-2
V gene: TRBV2
clone size: NA

CDR3 DNA: TGTGCCAGCAGCCTTCGAACAGGGGGCACCTACGAGCAGTACTTC
CDR3 protein: CASSLRTGGTYEQYF
D gene: TRBD1
J gene: TRBJ2-7
V gene: TRBV11-2
clone size: NA

CDR3 DNA: TGTGCCAGTAGATCCGGAGGGGCACACACCATATATTTT
CDR3 protein: CASRSGGAHTIYF
D gene: NA
J gene: TRBJ1-3
V gene: TRBV19
clone size: NA

CDR3 DNA: TGTGCCAGCTCACCGGCTCCGGGGGGCTACGAGCAGTACTTC
CDR3 protein: CASSPAPGGYEQYF
D gene: TRBD2
J gene: TRBJ2-7
V gene: TRBV18
clone size: NA

CDR3 DNA: TGCAGTGCACTGAGACAGGGGGCGGGCTATGGCTACACCTTC
CDR3 protein: CSALRQGAGYGYTF
D gene: TRBD1
J gene: TRBJ1-2
V gene: TRBV20-1
clone size: NA

CDR3 DNA: TGCAGCGGCCGCCTCAGGCTAGCCGACACTGAAGCTTTCTTT
CDR3 protein: CSGRLRLADTEAFF
D gene: NA
J gene: TRBJ1-1
V gene: TRBV29-1
clone size: once

CDR3 DNA: TGCGCCAGCAGCCAAGAAATAGAGGGAGGGCCGACGTCCAAAAACATTCAGTACTTC
CDR3 protein: CASSQEIEGGPTSKNIQYF
D gene: TRBD2
J gene: TRBJ2-4
V gene: TRBV4-3
clone size: NA

CDR3 DNA: TGTGCCAGCAGCCGTCACCTTAGCGGGAACTCCTACGAGCAGTACTTC
CDR3 protein: CASSRHLSGNSYEQYF
D gene: TRBD2
J gene: TRBJ2-7
V gene: TRBV6-1
clone size: NA

CDR3 DNA: TGTGCCAGCAGCCTCCGGACCCAAAGGGATGAGCAGTTCTTC
CDR3 protein: CASSLRTQRDEQFF
D gene: NA
J gene: TRBJ2-1
V gene: TRBV11-2
clone size: few

CDR3 DNA: TGTGCCATCGGGACAGGGCCTTACACTGAAGCTTTCTTT
CDR3 protein: CAIGTGPYTEAFF
D gene: TRBD1
J gene: TRBJ1-1
V gene: TRBV19
clone size: NA

CDR3 DNA: TGTGCCAGCAGCCCATCTTGGGCCGCAGGGGATAATTCACCCCTCCACTTT
CDR3 protein: CASSPSWAAGDNSPLHF
D gene: NA
J gene: TRBJ1-6
V gene: TRBV13
clone size: NA

CDR3 DNA: TGTGCCAGCAGCGGACAGGGGGCGGGCGAGCAGTACTTC
CDR3 protein: CASSGQGAGEQYF
D gene: TRBD1
J gene: TRBJ2-7
V gene: TRBV6-2/TRBV6-3
clone size: NA

CDR3 DNA: TGTGCCAGCAGTTTTGTCTCCCGCGGCTACACCTTC
CDR3 protein: CASSFVSRGYTF
D gene: NA
J gene: TRBJ1-2
V gene: TRBV28
clone size: once

CDR3 DNA: TGTGCCTGGAGTGTTGGGGGCCTGGTCAATGAGCAGTTCTTC
CDR3 protein: CAWSVGGLVNEQFF
D gene: NA
J gene: TRBJ2-1
V gene: TRBV30
clone size: NA

CDR3 DNA: TGTGCCAGCAGTTTAGCGGCCGGGGGATATAGCAATCAGCCCCAGCATTTT
CDR3 protein: CASSLAAGGYSNQPQHF
D gene: NA
J gene: TRBJ1-5
V gene: TRBV12-3/TRBV12-4
clone size: NA

CDR3 DNA: TGTGCCAGCAGCTCCGGGATGAGCACTGAAGCTTTCTTT
CDR3 protein: CASSSGMSTEAFF
D gene: NA
J gene: TRBJ1-1
V gene: TRBV7-9
clone size: NA

CDR3 DNA: TGTGCCAGCAGAACCGGGGGAGTCCAAGAGACCCAGTACTTC
CDR3 protein: CASRTGGVQETQYF
D gene: NA
J gene: TRBJ2-5
V gene: TRBV6-2/TRBV6-3
clone size: NA

CDR3 DNA: TGCAGCGTTGAGAGACAGGATGGCTACACCTTC
CDR3 protein: CSVERQDGYTF
D gene: NA
J gene: TRBJ1-2
V gene: TRBV29-1
clone size: NA

CDR3 DNA: TGTGCCAGCAGTGGCGACAGGGGGGGAACAGATACGCAGTATTTT
CDR3 protein: CASSGDRGGTDTQYF
D gene: TRBD1
J gene: TRBJ2-3
V gene: TRBV2
clone size: NA

CDR3 DNA: TGTGCCTGGAGTGTTCCCCCCCGACCTCCTTTCTTT
CDR3 protein: CAWSVPPRPPFF
D gene: NA
J gene: TRBJ1-1
V gene: TRBV30
clone size: once

CDR3 DNA: TGTGCCAGCTCAGAAAACAGGGTAGAGCAGTACTTC
CDR3 protein: CASSENRVEQYF
D gene: NA
J gene: TRBJ2-7
V gene: TRBV18
clone size: NA

CDR3 DNA: TGTGCCAGCAGTGGGACAGCTCTTTCCACAGATACGCAGTATTTT
CDR3 protein: CASSGTALSTDTQYF
D gene: NA
J gene: TRBJ2-3
V gene: TRBV2
clone size: NA

CDR3 DNA: TGTGCCAGCAGCCTACCGGGAAACCAGGGACGGGGTGGCTACACCTTC
CDR3 protein: CASSLPGNQGRGGYTF
D gene: NA
J gene: TRBJ1-2
V gene: TRBV7-2
clone size: NA

CDR3 DNA: TGTGCCAGCAGTTTATCGCGGGGAGTGTTTAATACGCAGTATTTT
CDR3 protein: CASSLSRGVFNTQYF
D gene: NA
J gene: TRBJ2-3
V gene: TRBV28
clone size: NA

CDR3 DNA: TGCAGCGTGATTCCCCCAACCTCAAGCTCCTACAATGAGCAGTTCTTC
CDR3 protein: CSVIPPTSSSYNEQFF
D gene: NA
J gene: TRBJ2-1
V gene: TRBV29-1
clone size: NA

CDR3 DNA: TGTGCCAGCAGCTCACCTTGGGGGGACCGAGTTTTTGGGGCCAACGTCCTGACTTTC
CDR3 protein: CASSSPWGDRVFGANVLTF
D gene: NA
J gene: TRBJ2-6
V gene: TRBV9
clone size: NA

CDR3 DNA: TGTGCCAGCAGTGATGGGACAGTAGTTGTGGGAAAACTGTTTTTT
CDR3 protein: CASSDGTVVVGKLFF
D gene: TRBD1
J gene: TRBJ1-4
V gene: TRBV6-1
clone size: NA

CDR3 DNA: TGTGCCACTAGGGGCGGGATAAGCTACAATGAGCAGTTCTTC
CDR3 protein: CATRGGISYNEQFF
D gene: NA
J gene: TRBJ2-1
V gene: TRBV6-2/TRBV6-3
clone size: NA

CDR3 DNA: TGTGCCAGCAGTGAGGACGGTAGGCAAGAGACCCAGTACTTC
CDR3 protein: CASSEDGRQETQYF
D gene: NA
J gene: TRBJ2-5
V gene: TRBV28
clone size: NA

CDR3 DNA: TGTGCCAGCAGGCGGACAGGGGATGCCTATGGCTACACCTTC
CDR3 protein: CASRRTGDAYGYTF
D gene: TRBD1
J gene: TRBJ1-2
V gene: TRBV6-5
clone size: NA

CDR3 DNA: TGCGCCAGCAGCTTGGGGCAGGATAATTCACCCCTCCACTTT
CDR3 protein: CASSLGQDNSPLHF
D gene: NA
J gene: TRBJ1-6
V gene: TRBV5-1
clone size: few

CDR3 DNA: TGTGCCAGCAGCTTATATTGGACAGGAGCCTACGAGCAGTACTTC
CDR3 protein: CASSLYWTGAYEQYF
D gene: TRBD1
J gene: TRBJ2-7
V gene: TRBV7-2
clone size: once

CDR3 DNA: TGTGCCAGCTCACCACTGGGACCACCCGAGGGCGGCACCATATATTTT
CDR3 protein: CASSPLGPPEGGTIYF
D gene: NA
J gene: TRBJ1-3
V gene: TRBV18
clone size: NA

CDR3 DNA: TGTGCCAGTAGTATTCCGGGGCGGGGCGACAATGAGCAGTTCTTC
CDR3 protein: CASSIPGRGDNEQFF
D gene: NA
J gene: TRBJ2-1
V gene: TRBV19
clone size: NA